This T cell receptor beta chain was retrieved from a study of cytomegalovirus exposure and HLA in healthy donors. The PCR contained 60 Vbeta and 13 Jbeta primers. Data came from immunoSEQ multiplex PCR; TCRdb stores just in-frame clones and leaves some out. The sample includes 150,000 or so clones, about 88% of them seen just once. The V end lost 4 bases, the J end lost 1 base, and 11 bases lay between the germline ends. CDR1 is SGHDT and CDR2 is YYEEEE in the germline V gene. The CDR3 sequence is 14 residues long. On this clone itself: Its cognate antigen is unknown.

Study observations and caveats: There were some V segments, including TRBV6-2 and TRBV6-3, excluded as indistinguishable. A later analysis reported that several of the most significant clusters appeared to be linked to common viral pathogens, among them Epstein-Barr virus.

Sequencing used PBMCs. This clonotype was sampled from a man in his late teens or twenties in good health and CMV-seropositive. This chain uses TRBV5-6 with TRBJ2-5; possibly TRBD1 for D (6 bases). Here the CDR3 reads CASSQPDSQETQYF. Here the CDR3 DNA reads TGTGCCAGCAGCCAACCGGACAGCCAAGAGACCCAGTACTTC.